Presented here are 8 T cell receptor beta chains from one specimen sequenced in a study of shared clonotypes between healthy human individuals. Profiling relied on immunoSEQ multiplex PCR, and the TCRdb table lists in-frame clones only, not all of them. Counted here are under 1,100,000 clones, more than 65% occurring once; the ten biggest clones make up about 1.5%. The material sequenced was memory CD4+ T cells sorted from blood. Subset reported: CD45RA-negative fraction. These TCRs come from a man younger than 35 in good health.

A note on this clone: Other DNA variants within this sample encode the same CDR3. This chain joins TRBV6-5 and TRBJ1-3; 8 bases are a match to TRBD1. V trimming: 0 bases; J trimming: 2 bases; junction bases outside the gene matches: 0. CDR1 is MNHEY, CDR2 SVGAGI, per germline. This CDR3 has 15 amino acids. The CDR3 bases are TGTGCCAGCAGTTACTCGACAGGGGCTGGAAACACCATATATTTT. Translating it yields CASSYSTGAGNTIYF.

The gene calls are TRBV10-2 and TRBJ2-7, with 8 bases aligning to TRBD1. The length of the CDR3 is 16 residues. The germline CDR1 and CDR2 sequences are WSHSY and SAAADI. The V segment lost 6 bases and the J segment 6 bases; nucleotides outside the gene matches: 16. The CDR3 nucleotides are TGCGCCAGCAGCGAGAGGACAGGGATCCGAGGGGGCGAGCAGTACTTC. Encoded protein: CASSERTGIRGGEQYF.

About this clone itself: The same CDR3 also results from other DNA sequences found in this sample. CDR3 DNA: TGTGCCAGTAGTTCAGGTGGCACAGATACGCAGTATTTT. This encodes CASSSGGTDTQYF. The chain is built from TRBV19 and TRBJ2-3; D not resolved. From germline, CDR1 is LNHDA and CDR2 SQIVND (reference sequence). This CDR3 has 13 residues. Trimming left V 5 bases short and J 1 base short, with 7 bases between.

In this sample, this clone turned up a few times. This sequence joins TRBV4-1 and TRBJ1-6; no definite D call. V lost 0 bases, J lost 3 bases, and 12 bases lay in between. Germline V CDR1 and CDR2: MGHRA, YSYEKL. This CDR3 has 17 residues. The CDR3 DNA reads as TGCGCCAGCAGCCAAGATCCGGCTAACTTCTATAATTCACCCCTCCACTTT. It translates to CASSQDPANFYNSPLHF.

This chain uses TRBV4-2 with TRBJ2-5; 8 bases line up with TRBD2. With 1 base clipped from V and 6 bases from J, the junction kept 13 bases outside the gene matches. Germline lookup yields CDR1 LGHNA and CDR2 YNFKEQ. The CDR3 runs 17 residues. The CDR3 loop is CASSQGNGGGDLKTQYF. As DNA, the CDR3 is TGTGCCAGCAGCCAAGGAAACGGGGGGGGCGACCTAAAGACCCAGTACTTC.

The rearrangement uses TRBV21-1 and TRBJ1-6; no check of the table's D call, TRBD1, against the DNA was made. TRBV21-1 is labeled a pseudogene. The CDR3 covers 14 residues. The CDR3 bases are TGTGCCAGCAGCAAAGCGGGCCAGAATTCACCCCTCCACTTT. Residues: CASSKAGQNSPLHF.

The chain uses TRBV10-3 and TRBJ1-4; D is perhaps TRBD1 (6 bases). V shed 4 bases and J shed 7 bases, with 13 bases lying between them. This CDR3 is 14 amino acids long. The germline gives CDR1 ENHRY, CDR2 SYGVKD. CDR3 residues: CAISGTGAGEKLFF. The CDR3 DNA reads TGTGCCATCAGTGGGACGGGGGCCGGTGAAAAACTGTTTTTT.

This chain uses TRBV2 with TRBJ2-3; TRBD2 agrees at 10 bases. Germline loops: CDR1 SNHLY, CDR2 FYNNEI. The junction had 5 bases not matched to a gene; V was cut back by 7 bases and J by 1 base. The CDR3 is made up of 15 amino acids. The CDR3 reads CASKASGGGTDTQYF. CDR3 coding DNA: TGTGCCAGCAAAGCTAGCGGGGGAGGCACAGATACGCAGTATTTT.